Below are 16 T cell receptor beta chains sequenced from a single sample in a study of metastatic and nonmetastatic thyroid tumors (dated by TCRdb to 2020 to 2022). The library was prepared using PCR. These reads were obtained on an Illumina HiSeq 4000. The public reads were quality trimmed at Q25 with fastp and then assembled into clones with MiXCR by TCRdb, keeping productive beta chains. This sample is represented by tens of thousands of clones; just under 15% of them were singletons. The ten biggest clones cover roughly 4% of the sample. No patient had received any treatment before thyroid surgery. The sample taken for sequencing was blood. The receptors stem from a female donor with papillary thyroid cancer or a benign thyroid nodule (not recorded which). Some clones in this sample may be carry-over from other donors' samples.

Many counts were recorded for this clone. The V gene is TRBV2, the J gene TRBJ2-5, with 14 bases lining up with TRBD2. In germline, CDR1 is SNHLY, CDR2 FYNNEI. The junction had 6 bases not matched to a gene; V was cut back by 4 bases and J by 5 bases. The CDR3 sequence is 16 residues long. The CDR3 protein is CASSAGLAGGRETQYF. The DNA for the CDR3 is TGTGCCAGCAGTGCCGGACTAGCGGGGGGCCGGGAGACCCAGTACTTC.

This clone has a count of ten or more. The V gene is TRBV19, the J gene TRBJ1-1; D may be TRBD1 (6 bases). Between the trimmed V and J ends, which lost 7 bases and 3 bases, there was a span of 9 bases. There are 12 residues in the CDR3. Germline loops: CDR1 LNHDA, CDR2 SQIVND (reference sequence). Here the CDR3 reads CASNRADTEAFF. CDR3 DNA sequence: TGTGCCAGTAACAGGGCGGACACTGAAGCTTTCTTT.

This clone was seen just once. Possible read error: a much larger clone is one base away. This sample includes further DNA sequences coding for the same CDR3. Here the CDR3 DNA reads TGTGCCAGCAGCTTAGGCGTTGGCGGTTGGGAGACACAGTACTTC. It encodes CASSLGVGGWETQYF. J is TRBJ2-5 and V is TRBV7-9; maybe TRBD2 (5 bases). The CDR3 extends over 15 amino acids. Germline CDR1 and CDR2: SEHNR and FQNEAQ (reference sequence).

This clone occurred many times. This sequence joins TRBV30 and TRBJ1-3; 9 nucleotides line up with TRBD1. The ends lost 8 bases at V and 0 bases at J; junction bases unmatched: 11. The germline gives CDR1 GTSNPN, CDR2 SVGIG (reference sequence). The CDR3 runs to 16 residues. This CDR3 is CAGTGKGPYSGNTIYF. Here the CDR3 DNA reads TGTGCCGGGACAGGGAAGGGGCCCTACTCTGGAAACACCATATATTTT.

This clone was detected ten times or more. The J gene is TRBJ2-2, the V gene TRBV10-1; unclear D gene. The germline V and J ends were trimmed by 2 bases and 4 bases, with 5 bases remaining between them. Germline V lookup: CDR1 WNHNN, CDR2 SYGVQD (reference sequence). The CDR3 runs to 13 residues. Here the CDR3 reads CASSELGTGELFF. Here the CDR3 DNA reads TGCGCCAGCAGTGAGCTAGGCACCGGGGAGCTGTTTTTT.

This clone showed up many times. The chain employs TRBV28 and TRBJ1-2; D is undetermined. Trimming cost V 6 bases and J 8 bases, with 16 bases left between them. This CDR3 is 13 amino acids long. The germline gives CDR1 MDHEN, CDR2 SYDVKM. The CDR3 nucleotides are TGTGCCAGCAGCCCGAGCCGTGTTTGGGGCTACACCTTC. Translation: CASSPSRVWGYTF.

As regards this clone: Since a much larger clone is just one base distant, this may be a read error. V is TRBV3-1 and J is TRBJ1-1, with no clear D. V dropped 2 bases and J dropped 2 bases, with 6 bases sitting between them. Germline V gene sequence: CDR1 LGHDT, CDR2 YNNKEL (reference sequence). The CDR3 covers 13 residues. The CDR3 sequence: CASSQLSNTEAFF. For the CDR3, the DNA is TGTGCCAGCAGCCAACTCAGCAACACTGAAGCTTTCTTT.

This clone occurred a few times. Being one base from a much bigger clone, this may be a read error. This sequence joins TRBV29-1 and TRBJ2-2; 8 positions agree with TRBD2. CDR1 is SQVTM, CDR2 ANQGSEA, per germline. Unmatched junction bases numbered 5, after V lost 4 bases and J lost 1 base. There are 15 residues in the CDR3. The CDR3 region has the DNA TGCAGCGTTGCGTCCGGGACTAGGAACACCGGGGAGCTGTTTTTT. Protein sequence: CSVASGTRNTGELFF.

There are many counts of this clone. The chain is built from TRBV6-1 and TRBJ1-2; D not certain. Germline CDR1 MNHNS, CDR2 SASEGT. V was shortened by 4 bases and J by 0 bases, with 12 bases between the two germline ends. This CDR3 comprises 15 residues. The CDR3 DNA sequence: TGTGCCAGCAGTGGACCCCCTCAGGCTAACTATGGCTACACCTTC. Protein product: CASSGPPQANYGYTF.

Comment on this clone: Different DNA sequences within this sample yield the same CDR3. The genes are TRBV5-1 and TRBJ1-5, with D possibly TRBD1 on 5 matching bases. CDR1 and CDR2 from the germline V gene are SGHRS and YFSETQ. Trimming stripped 4 bases from V and 3 bases from J, with 26 bases between. The CDR3 extends over 19 amino acids. The DNA of the CDR3 is TGCGCCAGCAGCCCTAATTGGGTTGGGGCGGTACCGCACAATCAGCCCCAGCATTTT. It codes for CASSPNWVGAVPHNQPQHF. Looking up the rest from reference TRBV5-1 and TRBJ1-5 gives the full variable domain: KAGVTQTPRYLIKTRGQQVTLSCSPISGHRSVSWYQQTPGQGLQFLFEYFSETQRNKGNFPGRFSGRQFSNSRSEMNVSTLELGDSALYLCASSPNWVGAVPHNQPQHFGDGTRLSIL.

This clone has ten or more counts. The V call is TRBV19, the J call TRBJ2-7, with D hard to call. The germline CDR1 and CDR2 sequences are LNHDA and SQIVND (reference sequence). Between the trimmed V and J ends, which lost 1 base and 5 bases, there was a span of 6 bases. The CDR3 covers 12 residues. The CDR3 nucleotides are TGTGCCAGTAGTATAGCTGAAGACGAGCAGTACTTC. It specifies CASSIAEDEQYF. Combining the CDR3 with reference TRBV19 and TRBJ2-7 gives the whole variable domain DGGITQSPKYLFRKEGQNVTLSCEQNLNHDAMYWYRQDPGQGLRLIYYSQIVNDFQKGDIAEGYSVSREKKESFPLTVTSAQKNPTAFYLCASSIAEDEQYFGPGTRLTVT.

As for this clone: A much larger clone differs from this one at a single base, so this may be a read error. This rearrangement joins TRBV30 to TRBJ1-1; D perhaps matches TRBD1 (5 bases). Trimming removed 8 bases from V and 1 base from J, with 23 bases in between. The CDR3 has 16 residues. Per the germline V gene, CDR1 is GTSNPN and CDR2 is SVGIG (reference sequence). The CDR3 sequence: CARNLPKGPSNTEAFF. The CDR3 nucleotides read TGTGCCCGGAACCTGCCCAAGGGACCCTCGAACACTGAAGCTTTCTTT.

This clone was picked up a small number of times. In this CDR3 the conserved last residue, phenylalanine or tryptophan, is missing, so a read error is likely. The V gene is TRBV28, the J gene TRBJ1-3; the D is unclear. CDR1 and CDR2 (germline): MDHEN, SYDVKM. The CDR3 is 18 amino acids. The V end lost 7 bases, the J end lost 0 bases, and 22 bases lay between the germline ends. The DNA for the CDR3 is TGTGCCAGCAATACACCTTCAGTCGGGTCTCTCTCTGGAAACACCATATATTCT. It translates to CASNTPSVGSLSGNTIYS.

With respect to this clone: This may be a read error: a much more frequent sequence differs by one nucleotide. At the DNA level, this CDR3 is encoded by other sequences in the same sample as well. The V and J genes are TRBV20-1 and TRBJ2-7; D uncertain. The germline CDR1 and CDR2 sequences are DFQATT and SNEGSKA (reference sequence). This CDR3 has 11 amino acids. Between the trimmed V and J ends, which lost 6 bases and 2 bases, there was a span of 8 bases. CDR3 nucleotides: TGCAGTGCCCGGGCCACCTACGAGCAGTACTTC. It is translated as CSARATYEQYF.

Ten or more counts support this clone. This chain joins TRBV20-1 and TRBJ1-2; D remains unclear. The V and J ends lost 8 bases and 7 bases respectively, with 11 bases between them. The germline gives CDR1 DFQATT, CDR2 SNEGSKA (reference sequence). This CDR3 contains 10 residues. The CDR3 here is CSCALGGYTF. CDR3 nucleotide sequence: TGCAGTTGCGCTTTGGGTGGCTACACCTTC.

This clone was detected only a few times. The junction differs from germline at one of its ends, possibly a read error. The chain employs TRBV6-2 or TRBV6-3 and TRBJ2-7; no clear D gene. The CDR3 contains 14 residues. CDR1 is MNHEY and CDR2 is SVGEGT in the germline V gene. CDR3 loop: CAGSWYPVPGEQYF. The CDR3 DNA reads TGTGCCGGCAGTTGGTACCCCGTTCCAGGCGAGCAGTACTTC.